Detailed here is one TCR beta chain. Reverse transcription of roughly 0.5 to 1 ug RNA was carried out with random hexamers. Amplification of TCR beta CDR3 was carried out by immunoSEQ multiplex PCR, which covered 54 Vbeta and 13 Jbeta segments. MiXCR was run by TCRdb on the immunoSEQ multiplex PCR reads, yielding one entry per CDR3 protein. There are 200,000 or so distinct CDR3 sequences in the sample; approximately 95% occur only once, and about 0.093% lies in the top ten. The sample belongs to a study of CD8 T cells in Susac syndrome. V gave up 0 bases and J gave up 0 bases, with 14 bases separating them. The CDR3 has 17 amino acids. CDR1 is LGHNA and CDR2 is YSLEER in the germline V gene.

Sequencing was carried out using CD4+ T cells from PBMCs. V and J are TRBV4-3 and TRBJ1-2; no reliable D call. The clonotype comes from a human donor with multiple sclerosis. The CDR3 protein is CASSQDPPGPPNYGYTF. CDR3 coding DNA: TGCGCCAGCAGCCAAGACCCGCCAGGTCCACCTAACTATGGCTACACCTTC.